The clone carrying this T cell receptor beta chain showed up just a few times. Its antigen is unknown. The sample comes from a study of long-term antiretroviral therapy in people with HIV. General observations from the study: Diversity measured after ART increased yet remained under transplant donor controls.

A v3.0 immunoSEQ assay was performed at survey level. The table came from immunoSEQ multiplex PCR; TCRdb's copy has only in-frame clones and leaves some out. This sample yields around 20,000 clones, of which approximately 84% are seen a single time; about 4.6% belongs to the top ten. V lost 5 bases, J lost 4 bases, and 14 bases lay in between. This CDR3 contains 14 residues. Germline CDR1 SEHNR, CDR2 FQNEAQ (reference sequence). This chain uses TRBV7-9 with TRBJ1-2; D gene ambiguous. The sequences come from unsorted PBMCs, collected less than 6 years after starting antiretroviral therapy. This clonotype originated in a man aged 25-40 years with HIV. In DNA, the CDR3 is TGTGCCAGCAGCGACCGTAAGGGAGGCTATGGCTACACCTTC. This encodes CASSDRKGGYGYTF.